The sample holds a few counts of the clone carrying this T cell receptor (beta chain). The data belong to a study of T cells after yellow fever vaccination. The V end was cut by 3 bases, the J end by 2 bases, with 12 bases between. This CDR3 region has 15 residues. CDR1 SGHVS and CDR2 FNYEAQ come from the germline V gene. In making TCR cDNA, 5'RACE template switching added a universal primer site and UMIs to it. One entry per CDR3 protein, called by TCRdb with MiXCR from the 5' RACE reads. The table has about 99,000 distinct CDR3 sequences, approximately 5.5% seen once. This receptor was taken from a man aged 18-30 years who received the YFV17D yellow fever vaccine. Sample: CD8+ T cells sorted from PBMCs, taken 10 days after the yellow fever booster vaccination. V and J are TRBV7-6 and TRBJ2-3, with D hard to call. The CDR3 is CASSLAQGYTDTQYF. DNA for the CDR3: TGTGCCAGCAGCTTGGCCCAAGGGTACACAGATACGCAGTATTTT. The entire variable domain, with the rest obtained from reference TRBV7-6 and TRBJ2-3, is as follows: GAGVSQSPRYKVTKRGQDVALRCDPISGHVSLYWYRQALGQGPEFLTYFNYEAQQDKSGLPNDRFSAERPEGSISTLTIQRTEQRDSAMYRCASSLAQGYTDTQYFGPGTRLTVL.